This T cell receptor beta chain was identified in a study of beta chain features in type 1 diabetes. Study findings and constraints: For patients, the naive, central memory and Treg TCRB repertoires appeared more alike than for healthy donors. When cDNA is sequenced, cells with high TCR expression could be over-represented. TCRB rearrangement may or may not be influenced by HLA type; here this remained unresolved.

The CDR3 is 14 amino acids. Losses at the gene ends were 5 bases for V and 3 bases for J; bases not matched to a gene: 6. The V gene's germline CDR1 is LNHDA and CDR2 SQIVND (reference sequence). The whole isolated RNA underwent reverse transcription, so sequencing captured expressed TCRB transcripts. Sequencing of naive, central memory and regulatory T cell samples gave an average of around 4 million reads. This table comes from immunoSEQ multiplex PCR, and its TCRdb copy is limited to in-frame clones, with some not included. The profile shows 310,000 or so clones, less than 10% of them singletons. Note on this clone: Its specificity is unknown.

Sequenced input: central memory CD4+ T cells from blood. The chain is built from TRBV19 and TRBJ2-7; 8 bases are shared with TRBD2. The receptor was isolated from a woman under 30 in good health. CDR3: CASSPSGRRYEQYF. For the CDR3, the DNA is TGTGCCAGTAGTCCGAGCGGGAGACGCTACGAGCAGTACTTC.